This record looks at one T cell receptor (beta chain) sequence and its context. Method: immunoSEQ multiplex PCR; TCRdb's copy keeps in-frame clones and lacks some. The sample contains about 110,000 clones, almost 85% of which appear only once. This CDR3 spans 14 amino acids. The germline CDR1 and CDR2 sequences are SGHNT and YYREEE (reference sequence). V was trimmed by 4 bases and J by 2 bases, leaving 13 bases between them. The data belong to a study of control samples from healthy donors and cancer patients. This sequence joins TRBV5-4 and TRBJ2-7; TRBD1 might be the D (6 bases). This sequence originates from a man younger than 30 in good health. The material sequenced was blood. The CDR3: CASSLSGTTYEQYF. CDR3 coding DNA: TGTGCCAGCAGCCTTTCCGGGACAACCTACGAGCAGTACTTC.